This is a list of T cell receptor beta chains from one sample in a study of blood T cell repertoires in COVID-19. Here immunoSEQ multiplex PCR was the method, and the copy in TCRdb shows in-frame clones only, minus some. This table has roughly 150,000 clones, over 70% appearing once. Material for sequencing was PBMCs or T cells enriched from blood (not recorded which). The source is a woman between 35 and 50 years old with acute COVID-19. Each CDR3 is given without its conserved first and last residue. The order of the fields is V gene, J gene, CDR3 protein.

TRBV18,TRBJ1-1,ASSTESTGTEAF
TRBV28,TRBJ1-1,ASSLPRATEAF
TRBV7-2,TRBJ1-3,ASSHTQVRNSGNTIY
TRBV6-5,TRBJ1-6,ASSRGEQYASPLH
TRBV3-1/TRBV3-2,TRBJ1-1,ASSQTGQGTEAF
TRBV7-3,TRBJ1-5,ASSLSAQDQPQH
TRBV10-3,TRBJ2-5,AISEPNAERRAQETQY
TRBV7-9,TRBJ1-3,ASSLDRGQNTIY
TRBV7-9,TRBJ2-3,ASSLAHGGVGPDTQY
TRBV12-5,TRBJ1-2,ASGLAQGWGYT
TRBV5-4,TRBJ2-1,ASSPGRVREQF
TRBV11-3,TRBJ2-3,ASRGTGPTDTQY
TRBV4-2,TRBJ2-1,ASSQESSVYLKQF
TRBV18,TRBJ1-4,ASSLIPDRSTNEKLF
TRBV6-5,TRBJ2-1,ASSYSQVYLYNEQF
TRBV12-3/TRBV12-4,TRBJ2-7,ASRGGLAYEQY
TRBV30,TRBJ1-1,AWSVRSGGTEAF
TRBV7-6,TRBJ2-5,ASSKRTGQETQY
TRBV5-1,TRBJ2-3,ASSELAGPTDTQY
TRBV5-1,TRBJ1-2,ASSLAGSTATNYGYT
TRBV25-1,TRBJ1-6,ASSEYRGKNSPLH
TRBV4-2,TRBJ1-5,ASSQEADRGVAPQH
TRBV10-3,TRBJ1-1,AISERPGHLNTEAF
TRBV7-2,TRBJ2-4,ASSAWGGAKNIQY
TRBV10-3,TRBJ2-3,AINLDASSTDTQY
TRBV2,TRBJ1-2,ASAYSVSYT
TRBV12-3/TRBV12-4,TRBJ1-1,ASSGANTAEAF